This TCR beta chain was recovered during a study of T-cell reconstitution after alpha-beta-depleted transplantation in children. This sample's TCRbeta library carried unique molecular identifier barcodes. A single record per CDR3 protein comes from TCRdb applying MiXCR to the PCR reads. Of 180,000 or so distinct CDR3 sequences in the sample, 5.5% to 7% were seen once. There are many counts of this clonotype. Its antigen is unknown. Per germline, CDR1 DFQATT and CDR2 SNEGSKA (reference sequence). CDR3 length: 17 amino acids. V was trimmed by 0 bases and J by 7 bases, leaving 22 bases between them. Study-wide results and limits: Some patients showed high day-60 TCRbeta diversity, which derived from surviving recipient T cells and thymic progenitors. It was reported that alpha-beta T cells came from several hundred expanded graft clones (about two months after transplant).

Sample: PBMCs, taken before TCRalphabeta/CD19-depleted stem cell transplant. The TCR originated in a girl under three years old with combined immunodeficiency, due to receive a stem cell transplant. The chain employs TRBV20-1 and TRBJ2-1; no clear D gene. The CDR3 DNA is TGCAGTGCTAGAGATGCGAGTGTCGCTAGTTCATTTAATGAGCAGTTCTTC. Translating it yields CSARDASVASSFNEQFF.